A selection of T cell receptor beta chains follows, all from one sample in a study of cytomegalovirus exposure and HLA in healthy donors. Assay: immunoSEQ multiplex PCR; the TCRdb copy retains only in-frame clones and omits some. The table includes roughly 140,000 clones, around 90% detected once. The sequenced sample consisted of PBMCs. Every receptor here comes from a woman in her late teens or twenties in good health and CMV-seropositive. The CDR3 runs from the conserved cysteine through the conserved F or W. D genes are given only for firm matches. Expanded clones are given a class, and other clones once, few, many or no size at all.

V	D	J	size	CDR3	DNA
TRBV5-6	.	TRBJ2-1	.	CASSFRGRLGEQFF	TGTGCCAGCAGCTTTAGAGGAAGGCTTGGTGAGCAGTTCTTC
TRBV28	.	TRBJ2-7	.	CASSFAAYEQYF	TGTGCCAGCAGTTTCGCTGCGTACGAGCAGTACTTC
TRBV10-3	.	TRBJ2-3	.	CAISEPTKRTDTQYF	TGTGCCATCAGTGAGCCAACGAAGCGGACAGATACGCAGTATTTT
TRBV7-3	TRBD1	TRBJ1-1	.	CASSPDRGYAAFF	TGTGCCAGCAGCCCCGACAGGGGTTATGCAGCTTTCTTT
TRBV28	.	TRBJ1-1	.	CASSFLPGNEAFF	TGTGCCAGCAGTTTTTTACCGGGGAATGAAGCTTTCTTT
TRBV4-2	TRBD1	TRBJ1-3	.	CASSQGTGGMGNGNTIYF	TGTGCCAGCAGCCAAGGGACAGGGGGAATGGGGAACGGAAACACCATATATTTT
TRBV19	.	TRBJ2-4	.	CASSIDREGENIQYF	TGTGCCAGTAGTATAGATAGGGAGGGGGAAAACATTCAGTACTTC
TRBV5-6	TRBD1	TRBJ2-7	once	CASSRGQSQYF	TGTGCCAGCAGCCGGGGACAGTCGCAGTACTTC
TRBV6-5	.	TRBJ2-7	.	CASILRVGGYEQYF	TGTGCCAGCATCTTACGTGTCGGAGGGTACGAGCAGTACTTC
TRBV4-2	TRBD2	TRBJ2-3	.	CASKLTGAGGPDTQYF	TGTGCCAGCAAATTAACGGGGGCGGGAGGGCCAGATACGCAGTATTTT
TRBV15	TRBD1	TRBJ1-5	.	CATGQGNDQPQHF	TGTGCCACCGGACAGGGGAACGATCAGCCCCAGCATTTT
TRBV5-4	TRBD1	TRBJ1-1	.	CASARTGANTEAFF	TGTGCCAGCGCCCGGACAGGGGCTAACACTGAAGCTTTCTTT
TRBV4-1	TRBD1	TRBJ1-4	.	CASSRDRVDEKLFF	TGCGCCAGCAGCCGTGACAGGGTAGATGAAAAACTGTTTTTT
TRBV5-1	.	TRBJ2-7	.	CASSLGFTGEQYF	TGCGCCAGCAGCTTGGGGTTCACAGGCGAGCAGTACTTC
TRBV10-3	TRBD2	TRBJ2-3	.	CATGTSGIPDTQYF	TGTGCCACTGGGACTAGCGGGATACCAGATACGCAGTATTTT
TRBV27	.	TRBJ1-6	.	CASSFVSSYNSPLHF	TGTGCCAGCAGTTTCGTTAGCTCCTATAATTCACCCCTCCACTTT
TRBV6-5	.	TRBJ1-2	few	CASSYGGGINYGYTF	TGTGCCAGCAGTTACGGGGGGGGGATTAACTATGGCTACACCTTC
TRBV28	.	TRBJ1-1	.	CASTETQGRNTEAFF	TGTGCCAGCACCGAAACACAGGGACGGAACACTGAAGCTTTCTTT
TRBV5-4	.	TRBJ2-5	.	CASSLGGSVQETQYF	TGTGCCAGCAGCTTGGGTGGGAGCGTTCAAGAGACCCAGTACTTC
TRBV6-5	.	TRBJ1-1	.	CASSYREEAFF	TGTGCCAGCAGTTACAGAGAAGAGGCTTTCTTT
TRBV30	.	TRBJ1-5	.	CAWSPQGALNQPQHF	TGTGCCTGGAGTCCACAAGGGGCCCTCAATCAGCCCCAGCATTTT
TRBV4-2	TRBD2	TRBJ2-1	.	CASSQRLAENEQFF	TGTGCCAGCAGCCAAAGACTAGCAGAAAATGAGCAGTTCTTC
TRBV6-6	.	TRBJ1-2	few	CASSKQETGGYTF	TGTGCCAGCAGTAAACAGGAGACCGGTGGCTACACCTTC
TRBV7-9	.	TRBJ1-2	.	CASSSGQDGYTF	TGTGCCAGCAGCTCCGGACAAGATGGCTACACCTTC
TRBV7-9	.	TRBJ2-7	.	CASRDSGYEQYF	TGTGCCAGCCGAGACAGTGGCTACGAGCAGTACTTC
TRBV5-1	TRBD1	TRBJ1-4	.	CASSGGTGWEKLFF	TGCGCCAGCAGTGGCGGGACAGGGTGGGAAAAACTGTTTTTT
TRBV28	.	TRBJ1-5	few	CASSFSRARRQPQHF	TGTGCCAGCAGTTTTTCAAGAGCCCGCCGTCAGCCCCAGCATTTT
TRBV6-1	TRBD2	TRBJ2-1	.	CASSGGTSETKQFF	TGTGCCAGCAGTGGGGGGACTAGCGAGACAAAGCAGTTCTTC
TRBV2	.	TRBJ1-5	few	CASSEWGVQPQHF	TGTGCCAGCAGTGAATGGGGAGTTCAGCCCCAGCATTTT
TRBV2	.	TRBJ2-7	.	CASGSSYEQYF	TGTGCCAGCGGGAGTAGCTACGAGCAGTACTTC
TRBV29-1	.	TRBJ2-3	once	CSVLADGTDTQYF	TGCAGCGTTTTAGCGGATGGCACAGATACGCAGTATTTT
TRBV7-2	TRBD2	TRBJ2-7	.	CASSFSGGDPYEQYF	TGTGCCAGCAGCTTTAGCGGGGGAGATCCCTACGAGCAGTACTTC
TRBV4-1	TRBD1	TRBJ1-2	once	CASSHGPQGGGYTF	TGCGCCAGCAGCCATGGCCCACAGGGGGGTGGCTACACCTTC
TRBV4-3	TRBD1	TRBJ2-7	.	CASSRDRGYEQYF	TGCGCCAGCAGCCGGGACAGGGGTTACGAGCAGTACTTC
TRBV29-1	.	TRBJ1-1	.	CSVVNRDTEAFF	TGCAGCGTTGTAAACAGGGACACTGAAGCTTTCTTT
TRBV7-3	TRBD1	TRBJ2-6	.	CASSFGTGGAGANVLTF	TGTGCCAGCAGCTTCGGGACAGGGGGCGCTGGGGCCAACGTCCTGACTTTC
TRBV2	.	TRBJ1-1	.	CASSFTEAFF	TGTGCCAGCAGCTTCACTGAAGCTTTCTTT
TRBV2	TRBD1	TRBJ2-6	.	CASSENPWLTGAGANVLTF	TGTGCCAGCAGTGAAAACCCCTGGCTGACAGGGGCTGGGGCCAACGTCCTGACTTTC
TRBV4-3	.	TRBJ2-7	.	CASSQVATISYEQYF	TGCGCCAGCAGCCAAGTTGCGACAATCTCCTACGAGCAGTACTTC
TRBV30	.	TRBJ1-1	.	CARGGRGAPFEAFF	TGTGCCCGCGGGGGGCGGGGCGCACCGTTTGAAGCTTTCTTT
TRBV28	.	TRBJ2-7	.	CASSPYHGPGSYEQYF	TGTGCCAGCAGTCCCTATCATGGACCGGGATCCTACGAGCAGTACTTC
TRBV18	TRBD1	TRBJ1-5	.	CASSPGTGNQPQHF	TGTGCCAGCTCACCCGGGACAGGCAATCAGCCCCAGCATTTT
TRBV5-1	TRBD1	TRBJ2-7	.	CASSLAQGYEQYF	TGCGCCAGCAGCTTGGCACAGGGGTACGAGCAGTACTTC
TRBV28	.	TRBJ2-2	.	CASSWAGFANTGELFF	TGTGCCAGCAGTTGGGCGGGGTTCGCGAACACCGGGGAGCTGTTTTTT
TRBV7-9	.	TRBJ2-7	few	CASSLGRDFNYEQYF	TGTGCCAGCAGCTTAGGAAGGGACTTCAACTACGAGCAGTACTTC
TRBV5-1	TRBD2	TRBJ2-1	.	CASSFDLAGDEQFF	TGCGCCAGCAGCTTTGATCTAGCGGGAGATGAGCAGTTCTTC
TRBV5-1	.	TRBJ1-2	once	CASSLFPGTALANYGYTF	TGCGCCAGCAGCTTGTTTCCGGGAACAGCCTTAGCAAATTATGGCTACACCTTC
TRBV5-1	.	TRBJ1-5	.	CASSLDGNQPQHF	TGCGCCAGCAGCTTGGACGGGAATCAGCCCCAGCATTTT
TRBV6-1	.	TRBJ1-1	.	CASSWAKTEAFF	TGTGCCAGCAGTTGGGCGAAGACTGAAGCTTTCTTT